This T cell receptor beta chain was retrieved from a study of T cell responses to AZD1222 COVID-19 vaccine. The assay was immunoSEQ multiplex PCR, and TCRdb's table has in-frame clones only and misses some. Of approximately 25,000 clones in the sample, 92% were seen once. Only one count was recorded for this clone. Its target is not known. It was second doses at about 4 or about 12 weeks that were pooled. Study-level results: Donors were chiefly white British, with a greater number of females, and clonal diversity was perhaps underestimated. Sampled repertoires all dated from after the peak T cell response.

Germline lookup yields CDR1 MDHEN and CDR2 SYDVKM. The ends were cut back, 7 bases at V and 2 bases at J, with 26 bases in the middle. CDR3 length equals 18 residues. This clonotype was sampled from an adult who received the AZD1222 COVID-19 vaccine. The gene calls are TRBV28 and TRBJ1-2; possibly TRBD1 for D (6 bases). The input for sequencing was peripheral blood, taken 28 days after the second AZD1222 dose. CDR3 sequence reads: CASIPWGRGSPENYGYTF. The DNA of the CDR3 is TGTGCCAGCATCCCCTGGGGCAGGGGCAGCCCCGAGAACTATGGCTACACCTTC.